The 15 T cell receptor beta chains below were found in one sample sequenced in a study of neoadjuvant anti-PD-1 for oral cavity cancer. Clones were sequenced by immunoSEQ multiplex PCR, and TCRdb holds only the in-frame ones, with some missing. This table holds 50,000 to 65,000 clones, approximately 79% found once. The sample consisted of PBMCs, taken before nivolumab (anti-PD-1) treatment. All receptors derive from a person aged 35-79 years with oral cavity squamous cell carcinoma.

In regard to this clone: This same CDR3 is encoded by further DNA sequences in the sample. The chain links TRBV9 to TRBJ2-7; TRBD1 or TRBD2 may be the D gene (5 bases each). The CDR3 runs 14 residues. CDR1 is SGDLS and CDR2 is YYNGEE in the germline V gene. Deletions cut 0 bases from V and 0 bases from J, with 7 bases between. CDR3 region: CASSVEGSSYEQYF. For the CDR3, the DNA is TGTGCCAGCAGCGTAGAGGGGAGCTCCTACGAGCAGTACTTC.

The rearrangement joins TRBV28 to TRBJ2-2, with D perhaps matching TRBD1 or TRBD2 (6 bases each). Trimming shortened V by 2 bases and J by 3 bases, and 10 bases separated the two germline ends. The CDR3 is 15 residues long. In germline, CDR1 is MDHEN, CDR2 SYDVKM. This chain's CDR3 is CASSLRGEYTGELFF. The CDR3 nucleotides are TGTGCCAGCAGTTTAAGGGGGGAGTACACCGGGGAGCTGTTTTTT.

The chain is built from TRBV5-1 and TRBJ2-1, with D possibly TRBD2 on 5 matching bases. The CDR3 extends over 14 amino acids. V lost 5 bases, J lost 0 bases, and 9 bases lay in between. The V gene's germline CDR1 is SGHRS and CDR2 YFSETQ. The CDR3 region is CASRGSSSYNEQFF. The CDR3 DNA reads TGCGCCAGCAGAGGGAGTAGCTCCTACAATGAGCAGTTCTTC.

As DNA, the CDR3 is TGTGCCAGCAGCGTAGCAGCGGGGGCCTACACAGATACGCAGTATTTT. This codes for CASSVAAGAYTDTQYF. This chain joins TRBV9 and TRBJ2-3, with TRBD2 matching 8 bases. The J segment lost 2 bases and the V segment lost 0 bases, leaving 5 bases of the junction unmatched. The CDR3 extends over 16 amino acids. The germline CDR1 and CDR2 sequences are SGDLS and YYNGEE. Filled out from reference TRBV9 and TRBJ2-3, the complete variable domain reads DSGVTQTPKHLITATGQRVTLRCSPRSGDLSVYWYQQSLDQGLQFLIQYYNGEERAKGNILERFSAQQFPDLHSELNLSSLELGDSALYFCASSVAAGAYTDTQYFGPGTRLTVL.

V is TRBV7-2 and J is TRBJ2-7, with a weak D call TRBD1 (5 bases). This CDR3 is built from 14 residues. Trimming cost V 3 bases and J 6 bases, with 15 bases left between them. Looked up from germline, CDR1 is SGHTA and CDR2 is FQGNSA. As DNA, the CDR3 is TGTGCCAGCAGCTTGGGGCCCTCAGGTACCGAGCAGTACTTC. The encoded protein is CASSLGPSGTEQYF.

This chain connects TRBV29-1 to TRBJ2-2, with D unclear. The germline gives CDR1 SQVTM, CDR2 ANQGSEA. Trimming shortened V by 3 bases and J by 2 bases, and 7 bases separated the two germline ends. The CDR3 contains 13 residues. The CDR3 is CSVDASNTGELFF. CDR3 DNA sequence: TGCAGCGTTGATGCCTCAAACACCGGGGAGCTGTTTTTT.

The chain carries TRBV27 and TRBJ1-6, with TRBD1 matching over 7 bases. Per germline, CDR1 MNHEY and CDR2 SMNVEV (reference sequence). With 7 bases clipped from V and 2 bases from J, the junction kept 8 bases outside the gene matches. The CDR3 covers 16 residues. CDR3 sequence reads: CASKQTGATYNSPLHF. The CDR3 nucleotides are TGTGCCAGCAAACAAACAGGGGCCACCTATAATTCACCCCTCCACTTT.

This chain connects TRBV6-1 to TRBJ2-3; TRBD2 aligns across 12 bases. This CDR3 comprises 15 residues. Looked up from germline, CDR1 is MNHNS and CDR2 is SASEGT. V shed 4 bases, J shed 4 bases, and the junction held 3 bases outside the gene matches. CDR3 in DNA: TGTGCCAGCAGTGGCCTAGCGGGAGGGCCAGATACGCAGTATTTT. As protein: CASSGLAGGPDTQYF.

The chain has TRBV19 and TRBJ1-4, with unresolved D. This CDR3 has 14 amino acids. Trimming took 4 bases from V and 1 from J, leaving 7 bases between them. CDR1 and CDR2 (germline): LNHDA, SQIVND (reference sequence). CDR3 sequence (DNA): TGTGCCAGTAGTAAAACGGTAACTAATGAAAAACTGTTTTTT. Amino acids: CASSKTVTNEKLFF.

V and J are TRBV5-4 and TRBJ2-5, with TRBD1 matching 7 bases. The V gene end was trimmed by 4 bases and the J gene end by 5 bases; junction bases not matched to a gene: 8. Germline V lookup: CDR1 SGHNT, CDR2 YYREEE (reference sequence). The CDR3 is 14 amino acids. CDR3 loop: CASSNKQGRETQYF. CDR3 DNA: TGTGCCAGCAGCAACAAACAGGGGCGGGAGACCCAGTACTTC.

The chain links TRBV2 to TRBJ2-2, with D uncertain. Trimming pared 6 bases from V and 3 bases from J, leaving 2 bases between. The germline V gene encodes CDR1 SNHLY and CDR2 FYNNEI. This CDR3 comprises 11 residues. CDR3 amino acids: CASSYTGELFF. The CDR3 nucleotides are TGTGCCAGCAGCTACACCGGGGAGCTGTTTTTT.

The chain couples TRBV19 to TRBJ2-5; D is unresolved. Trimming removed 3 bases from V and 1 base from J, with 6 bases in between. The CDR3 is 13 amino acids. Germline V gives CDR1 LNHDA, CDR2 SQIVND (reference sequence). CDR3 nucleotides: TGTGCCAGTAGTATTGGGCTCCAAGAGACCCAGTACTTC. Translated, it gives CASSIGLQETQYF.

J is TRBJ2-1 and V is TRBV29-1, with TRBD2 matching 9 bases. CDR3 length: 14 residues. Germline assignment: CDR1 SQVTM and CDR2 ANQGSEA. Here the CDR3 reads CSFGLAGLNNEQFF. The CDR3 DNA is TGCAGTTTTGGGCTAGCGGGATTGAACAATGAGCAGTTCTTC.

The chain combines TRBV19 with TRBJ2-2; the D gene could be TRBD1 or TRBD2 (5 bases each). V was cut by 6 bases and J by 6 bases, with 17 bases left in between. The V gene's germline CDR1 is LNHDA and CDR2 SQIVND (reference sequence). The CDR3 is made up of 15 amino acids. For the CDR3, the DNA is TGTGCCAGTAGGCGCTTTCAGGGAGTTGCCGGGGAGCTGTTTTTT. Protein product: CASRRFQGVAGELFF.

This rearrangement joins TRBV6-1 to TRBJ2-6; 10 nucleotides match TRBD2. The trim removed 4 bases at V and 0 bases at J, leaving 12 bases unmatched. Germline loops: CDR1 MNHNS, CDR2 SASEGT. There are 20 residues in the CDR3. This chain's CDR3 is CASSADRALAGISGANVLTF. The CDR3 bases are TGTGCCAGCAGTGCTGACAGGGCACTAGCGGGGATCTCTGGGGCCAACGTCCTGACTTTC.